The 13 T cell receptor beta chains below come from one sample, sequenced in a study of cytomegalovirus exposure and HLA in healthy donors. Sequencing was performed with immunoSEQ multiplex PCR; in TCRdb, only in-frame clones are kept and a portion is missing. The table shows about 300,000 clones, with roughly 90% occurring only once. Material: PBMCs. The source is a woman younger than 35 in good health and CMV-seronegative.

V and J are TRBV27 and TRBJ2-1; D possibly corresponds to TRBD1 (5 bases). Trimming left V 5 bases short and J 4 bases short, with 15 bases between. The CDR3 has 15 residues. Germline-derived CDR1 and CDR2 are MNHEY and SMNVEV (reference sequence). CDR3 residues: CASSPPEKGYNEQFF. DNA for the CDR3: TGTGCCAGCAGTCCCCCGGAGAAGGGGTACAATGAGCAGTTCTTC.

Note on this clone: The junction departs from germline at one end; a sequencing error may be responsible. This sequence joins TRBV5-1 and TRBJ2-3; D perhaps matches TRBD2 (5 bases). Germline V gives CDR1 SGHRS, CDR2 YFSETQ. The CDR3 runs to 12 residues. DNA of the CDR3: TGTGCCAGCAGCTCCGGACTCGATACGCAGTATTTT. It encodes CASSSGLDTQYF.

Here the CDR3 reads CASSLARNTEAFF. The CDR3 DNA reads as TGTGCCAGCAGCTTGGCGAGGAACACTGAAGCTTTCTTT. The rearrangement uses TRBV5-4 and TRBJ1-1; D is ambiguous. The CDR3 has 13 amino acids. Trimming removed 0 bases at V and 1 base at J, with 4 bases between. From germline, CDR1 is SGHNT and CDR2 YYREEE (reference sequence). The full variable domain, rest sourced from reference TRBV5-4 and TRBJ1-1, is ETGVTQSPTHLIKTRGQQVTLRCSSQSGHNTVSWYQQALGQGPQFIFQYYREEENGRGNFPPRFSGLQFPNYSSELNVNALELDDSALYLCASSLARNTEAFFGQGTRLTVV.

This sequence joins TRBV5-4 and TRBJ2-1; 8 nucleotides line up with TRBD2. CDR1 and CDR2 (germline): SGHNT, YYREEE (reference sequence). The CDR3 totals 15 residues. With 4 bases clipped from V and 9 bases from J, the junction kept 12 bases outside the gene matches. CDR3 nucleotides: TGTGCCAGCAGCCAAAACGGCCGGGGGGGGACTGAGCAGTTCTTC. As protein: CASSQNGRGGTEQFF.

As regards this clone: Relative to the germline gene, one junction end is altered; a read error may explain this. The chain recombines TRBV28 with TRBJ2-1, with 9 bases aligning to TRBD2. Germline values: CDR1 MDHEN, CDR2 SYDVKM. The CDR3 totals 12 residues. The CDR3 loop is CASSLLAGARLF. In nucleotides, the CDR3 is TGTGCCAGCAGTTTATTAGCGGGAGCGAGGCTCTTC. Based on the CDR3 plus reference TRBV28 and TRBJ2-1, the full variable domain is DVKVTQSSRYLVKRTGEKVFLECVQDMDHENMFWYRQDPGLGLRLIYFSYDVKMKEKGDIPEGYSVSREKKERFSLILESASTNQTSMYLCASSLLAGARLFGPGTRLTVL.

V is TRBV2 and J is TRBJ2-1; 13 bases are shared with TRBD2. Germline V gives CDR1 SNHLY, CDR2 FYNNEI. The CDR3 is made up of 14 amino acids. With V trimmed by 8 bases and J by 10 bases, 8 bases remained unmatched. The CDR3 spells CASFGLAGVKEQFF. The CDR3 nucleotides read TGTGCCAGCTTCGGACTAGCGGGAGTTAAGGAGCAGTTCTTC.

The V gene is TRBV9, the J gene TRBJ2-6, with D possibly matching TRBD1 (6 bases). This CDR3 comprises 16 residues. V was trimmed by 1 base and J by 0 bases, leaving 8 bases between them. Germline V CDR1 and CDR2: SGDLS, YYNGEE. CDR3 loop: CASSVRQDSGANVLTF. The CDR3 coding sequence is TGTGCCAGCAGCGTAAGACAGGACTCTGGGGCCAACGTCCTGACTTTC.

This chain connects TRBV5-6 to TRBJ2-1; D is possibly TRBD2 (6 bases). The CDR3 totals 16 residues. Germline V gene data show CDR1 as SGHDT and CDR2 as YYEEEE. Trimming shortened V by 6 bases and J by 0 bases, and 16 bases separated the two germline ends. The CDR3 spells CASNLEGGSSYNEQFF. CDR3 sequence (DNA): TGTGCCAGCAACCTCGAGGGAGGCAGCTCCTACAATGAGCAGTTCTTC.

The rearrangement joins TRBV25-1 to TRBJ2-3, with D maybe TRBD2 (5 bases). Germline CDR1 and CDR2: MGHDK and SYGVNS. The CDR3 has 15 residues. V was trimmed by 6 bases and J by 4 bases, leaving 17 bases between them. CDR3 coding DNA: TGTGCCAGCAGCACTTCCGGAGGTCCCCCAGATACGCAGTATTTT. This gives the protein CASSTSGGPPDTQYF.

This clone has just one count. This chain joins TRBV27 and TRBJ2-7, with 9 bases that match TRBD1. V lost 3 bases, J lost 2 bases, and 2 bases stayed unmatched. From germline, CDR1 is MNHEY and CDR2 SMNVEV (reference sequence). The CDR3 extends over 14 amino acids. CDR3 protein: CASSLGQGPYEQYF. The CDR3 bases are TGTGCCAGCAGTTTGGGACAGGGACCCTACGAGCAGTACTTC.

The chain carries TRBV29-1 and TRBJ1-2, with a weak D call TRBD1 (5 bases). The CDR3 is 15 residues long. Per the germline V gene, CDR1 is SQVTM and CDR2 is ANQGSEA. Trimming shortened V by 0 bases and J by 4 bases, and 15 bases separated the two germline ends. CDR3 DNA: TGCAGCGTTGAAGATCGGGACTCCTTTACCTATGGCTACACCTTC. It yields the protein CSVEDRDSFTYGYTF.

The rearrangement uses TRBV6-1 and TRBJ2-7, with 7 bases lining up with TRBD1. CDR3 size: 15 residues. Germline-derived CDR1 and CDR2 are MNHNS and SASEGT. Losses at the gene ends were 5 bases for V and 2 bases for J; bases not matched to a gene: 9. In DNA form, the CDR3 reads TGTGCCAGCAGTCTACAGGGGCTGACACCCTACGAGCAGTACTTC. It is translated as CASSLQGLTPYEQYF.

This rearrangement joins TRBV5-1 to TRBJ1-1; D gene unclear. V lost 3 bases to trimming and J lost 1 base, with 10 bases between them. The germline CDR1 and CDR2 sequences are SGHRS and YFSETQ. There are 14 residues in the CDR3. In nucleotides, the CDR3 is TGCGCCAGCAGCTCGTCACGGGGGAACACTGAAGCTTTCTTT. Protein: CASSSSRGNTEAFF.